This TCR beta chain was profiled in a study of beta chain features in type 1 diabetes. Every isolated RNA sample was fully reverse transcribed, so sequencing captured expressed TCRB transcripts. Only in-frame clones appear in the TCRdb table, and some are missing; sequencing was by immunoSEQ multiplex PCR. Altogether under 450,000 clones are present, over 12% being singletons, with the ten largest covering 0.019%. This clone was seen only a few times. The antigen is not known. The study's findings and limits: Diminished insertions and augmented deletions at VDJ junctions characterized type 1 diabetes patients. Using cDNA template may skew counts toward highly expressing activated cells.

Donors contributed one heparinised blood draw apiece, averaging around 120 mL. This CDR3 has 14 amino acids. Per the germline V gene, CDR1 is SGHVS and CDR2 is FNYEAQ. J lost 8 bases, V lost 5 bases, and 11 bases had no gene match. The clonotype originates from a young woman in good health. The chain recombines TRBV7-6 with TRBJ1-2; TRBD1 aligns across 7 bases. The sample consisted of naive CD4+ T cells from blood. CDR3 sequence: CASSPLTGLEGYTF. In DNA form, the CDR3 reads TGTGCCAGCAGCCCACTGACAGGGCTTGAGGGCTACACCTTC.